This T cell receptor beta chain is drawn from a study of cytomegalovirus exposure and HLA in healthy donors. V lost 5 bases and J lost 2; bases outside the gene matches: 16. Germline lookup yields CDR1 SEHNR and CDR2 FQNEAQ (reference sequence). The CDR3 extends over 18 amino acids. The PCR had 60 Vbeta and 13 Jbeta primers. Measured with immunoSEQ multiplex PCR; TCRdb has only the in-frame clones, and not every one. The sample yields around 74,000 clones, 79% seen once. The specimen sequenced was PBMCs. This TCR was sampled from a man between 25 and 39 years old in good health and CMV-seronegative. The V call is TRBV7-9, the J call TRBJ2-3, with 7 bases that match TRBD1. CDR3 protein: CASSPKIQGFRYTDTQYF. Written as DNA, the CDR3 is TGTGCCAGCAGCCCAAAGATACAGGGGTTTAGATACACAGATACGCAGTATTTT.